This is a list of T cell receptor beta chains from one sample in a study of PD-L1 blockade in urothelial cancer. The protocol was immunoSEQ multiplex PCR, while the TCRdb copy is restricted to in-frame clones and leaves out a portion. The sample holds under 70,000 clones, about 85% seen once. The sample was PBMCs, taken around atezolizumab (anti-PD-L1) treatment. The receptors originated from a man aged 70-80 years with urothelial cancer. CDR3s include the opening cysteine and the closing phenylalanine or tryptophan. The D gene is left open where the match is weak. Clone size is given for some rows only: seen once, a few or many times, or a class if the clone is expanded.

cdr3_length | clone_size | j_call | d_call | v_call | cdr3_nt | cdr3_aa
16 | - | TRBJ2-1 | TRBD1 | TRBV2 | TGTGCCAGCTCGAGGAACTCCGGGACAGGGGCCAATGAGCAGTTCTTC | CASSRNSGTGANEQFF
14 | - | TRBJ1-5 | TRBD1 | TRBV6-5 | TGTGCCAGCAGTTGGGGACAGGGGAGTCAGCCCCAGCATTTT | CASSWGQGSQPQHF
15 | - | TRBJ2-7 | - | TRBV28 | TGTGCCAGCAGTTTACCCGACAGGAGCGACTACGAGCAGTACTTC | CASSLPDRSDYEQYF
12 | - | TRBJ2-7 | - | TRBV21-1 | TGTGCCAGCAGGGCCCGCACGGGCGAGCAGTACTTC | CASRARTGEQYF
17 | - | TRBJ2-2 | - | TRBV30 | TGTGCCTGGAGTGTAGAGGTGACCCCAAAGGACACCGGGGAGCTGTTTTTT | CAWSVEVTPKDTGELFF
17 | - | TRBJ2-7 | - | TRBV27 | TGTGCCAGCAGTTTATCTTGGGGGCCCCCGAGCTCCTACGAGCAGTACTTC | CASSLSWGPPSSYEQYF
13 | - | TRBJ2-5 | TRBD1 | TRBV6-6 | TGTGCCAGCAGTTTGGACAGGGGAGAGACCCAGTACTTC | CASSLDRGETQYF
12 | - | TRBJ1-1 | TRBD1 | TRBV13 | TGTGCCAGCAGCTTCACAGGGGCGCGGGCTTTCTTT | CASSFTGARAFF
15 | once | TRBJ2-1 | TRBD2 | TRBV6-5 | TGTGCCAGCAGTTTGACTAGCGGGAGGGTAAATGAGCAGTTCTTC | CASSLTSGRVNEQFF
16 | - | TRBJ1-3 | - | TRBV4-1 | TGCGCCAGCAGCCTCCTGGGCATAGGGGTGACAAACACCATATATTTT | CASSLLGIGVTNTIYF
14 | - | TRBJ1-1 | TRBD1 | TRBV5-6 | TGTGCCAGCAGCTGGGACAGGGGGCGAACTGAAGCTTTCTTT | CASSWDRGRTEAFF
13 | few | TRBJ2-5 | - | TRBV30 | TGTGCCTGGAGTGTACCGGGGAGTGAGACCCAGTACTTC | CAWSVPGSETQYF
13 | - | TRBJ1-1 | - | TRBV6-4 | TGTGCCAGCAGGTCGCAGGTTAACACTGAAGCTTTCTTT | CASRSQVNTEAFF
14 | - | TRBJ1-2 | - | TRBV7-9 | TGTGCCAGCAGCTCCTATGAGAGCGACTATGGCTACACCTTC | CASSSYESDYGYTF
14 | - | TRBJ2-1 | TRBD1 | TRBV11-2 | TGTGCCAGCAGCTCAGACAGGGGTTCGGGTGAGCAGTTCTTC | CASSSDRGSGEQFF